The clone carrying this T cell receptor beta chain was observed a few times. Antigen unknown. The data were taken from a study of T-cell reconstitution after alpha-beta-depleted transplantation in children. The TCRbeta library was prepared with unique molecular identifiers. TCRdb redid the calling of the PCR reads with MiXCR, one entry per CDR3 protein. The table has some 600,000 distinct CDR3 sequences, 13% seen once. General study points: T-cell counts and diversity at one year following transplant were attributed mainly to newly produced T cells. Surviving recipient T cells and thymic progenitors accounted for the high day-60 TCRbeta diversity observed in some patients. Roughly two months post-transplant, alpha-beta T cells reportedly originated from several hundred graft clones that had expanded.

Material: PBMCs, mostly from graft donor cells, obtained 360 days after TCRalphabeta/CD19-depleted stem cell transplant. This clonotype was sampled from a male patient younger than 18 who had a stem cell transplant for acute myeloid leukemia, so the T cells may come from the graft donor.

The CDR3 bases are TGTGCCAGCAGTTTTAGAGGCGGGACTAGCGGCAATGAGCAGTTCTTC. It is translated as CASSFRGGTSGNEQFF. The chain has TRBV27 and TRBJ2-1; 11 bases agree with TRBD2. The CDR3 consists of 16 residues. The germline V gene has CDR1 MNHEY and CDR2 SMNVEV (reference sequence). J lost 6 bases, V lost 3 bases, and 7 bases had no gene match.